This T cell receptor (beta chain) was profiled in a study of Ad26.COV2.S vaccination and SARS-CoV-2 variants. Study at large: Recipients of Ad26.COV2.S got it intramuscularly, once or twice 56 days apart.

This clone was seen a few times. What it binds is not known. Findings and limits, study-wide: After vaccination, substantial breadth of spike-specific CD8+ and CD4+ responses was reported. The TCR breadth and depth analyses may have understated or missed part of the total T cell responses.

Some clones are missing from TCRdb's copy, which holds only in-frame ones; the method was immunoSEQ multiplex PCR. This table has about 680,000 clones, roughly 90% appearing once. Documented treatment: over 15 received Ad26.COV2.S at low or high dose, single or two shots; about 5 received placebo; per-sample allocation not given. Each sample was drawn 63 days after the first injection (of vaccine or placebo). This vaccine is an Ad26 vector that expresses the Wuhan-strain SARS-CoV-2 spike. Specimen: peripheral blood, collected in a trial of Ad26.COV2.S vaccine versus placebo. The sequence derives from a person between 18 and 60 years old who received the Ad26.COV2.S COVID-19 vaccine or a placebo.

DNA of the CDR3: TGCGCCAGCAGACCCGGACAGGGAAGGTACACTGAAGCTTTCTTT. As protein: CASRPGQGRYTEAFF. The V call is TRBV5-1, the J call TRBJ1-1, with 8 bases aligning to TRBD1. The V gene end was trimmed by 5 bases and the J gene end by 3 bases; junction bases not matched to a gene: 9. CDR3 size: 15 residues. Per germline, CDR1 SGHRS and CDR2 YFSETQ.